Listed below are T cell receptor beta chains from one sample, sequenced in a study of blood T cell repertoires in COVID-19. Here immunoSEQ multiplex PCR was the method, and the copy in TCRdb shows in-frame clones only, minus some. The top ten clones hold 10% to 15% of a sample with about 33,000 clones, 85% to 95% of them seen once. The specimen was peripheral blood. Receptors originate from a human donor in a cohort sampled during active COVID-19. The CDR3 runs from the conserved cysteine through the conserved F or W. Each record gives: V gene, D gene, clone size, J gene, CDR3 protein, CDR3 DNA. A D gene is named only where the DNA matches it firmly. The listing skips clone size in some rows; elsewhere it reads once, few, many or a size class.

>TRBV7-3|TRBD1|-|TRBJ2-1
CASSSRGQGARNEQFF
TGTGCCAGCAGCTCCCGGGGACAGGGGGCACGGAATGAGCAGTTCTTC
>TRBV5-5|-|-|TRBJ1-5
CASSLITVQNQPQHF
TGTGCCAGCAGTTTAATAACAGTACAAAATCAGCCCCAGCATTTT
>TRBV21-1|-|-|TRBJ1-5
CVVKLGQASNQPQHF
TGTGTAGTAAAGTTGGGACAGGCAAGCAATCAGCCCCAGCATTTT
>TRBV19|-|-|TRBJ1-1
CASSILQGNTEAFF
TGTGCCAGTAGTATACTCCAGGGGAACACTGAAGCTTTCTTT
>TRBV2|-|-|TRBJ1-1
CASITTGVGTEAFF
TGTGCCAGCATCACGACAGGCGTAGGCACTGAAGCTTTCTTT
>TRBV18|-|-|TRBJ1-2
CASSPRTVTNYGYTF
TGTGCCAGCTCACCACGGACAGTGACTAACTATGGCTACACCTTC
>TRBV7-2|-|-|TRBJ1-1
CASSLQVNTEAFF
TGTGCCAGCAGCTTACAGGTGAACACTGAAGCTTTCTTT
>TRBV4-1|-|-|TRBJ2-7
CASSQEVVKGLNDEQYF
TGCGCCAGCAGCCAAGAGGTCGTTAAGGGACTTAACGACGAGCAGTACTTC
>TRBV18|TRBD1|-|TRBJ1-5
CASSPDRGLVQPQHF
TGTGCCAGCTCACCCGACAGGGGGCTGGTTCAGCCCCAGCATTTT
>TRBV19|-|-|TRBJ2-1
CASSSTVGYEQFF
TGTGCCAGTAGTTCGACAGTGGGTTATGAGCAGTTCTTC
>TRBV5-1|-|once|TRBJ1-2
CASSLDLRLDYGYTF
TGCGCCAGCAGCTTGGACCTACGATTAGACTATGGCTACACCTTC
>TRBV6-5|TRBD1|once|TRBJ1-3
CASSYDRGLKNTIYF
TGTGCCAGCAGTTACGACAGGGGGCTTAAAAACACCATATATTTT
>TRBV6-5|-|-|TRBJ1-5
CASHPGQPSNQPQHF
TGTGCCAGCCACCCAGGACAGCCTAGCAATCAGCCCCAGCATTTT
>TRBV5-4|-|-|TRBJ1-1
CASSFLGGVNTEAFF
TGTGCCAGCAGCTTTTTGGGAGGGGTCAACACTGAAGCTTTCTTT
>TRBV9|TRBD2|-|TRBJ2-1
CASSVAPTSGTFSYNEQFF
TGTGCCAGCAGCGTAGCGCCAACTAGCGGGACATTTTCCTACAATGAGCAGTTCTTC
>TRBV3-1/TRBV3-2|-|-|TRBJ1-1
CASSPGQLAEKAFF
TGTGCCAGCAGCCCCGGACAGCTGGCGGAAAAAGCTTTCTTT
>TRBV5-4|TRBD1|few|TRBJ2-6
CASSKRQGSTGANVLTF
TGTGCCAGCAGCAAGCGACAGGGGTCTACTGGGGCCAACGTCCTGACTTTC
>TRBV28|TRBD1|-|TRBJ1-5
CASSLGQGGSQPQHF
TGTGCCAGCAGCCTGGGACAGGGAGGAAGTCAGCCCCAGCATTTT
>TRBV7-3|TRBD1|-|TRBJ2-2
CASSLGGLYETGATGELFF
TGTGCCAGCAGCTTAGGTGGATTATATGAGACAGGGGCGACCGGGGAGCTGTTTTTT
>TRBV29-1|-|-|TRBJ1-1
CSVVWRNTEAFF
TGCAGCGTTGTATGGAGGAACACTGAAGCTTTCTTT
>TRBV10-2|TRBD1|-|TRBJ2-1
CASRSTDRGNEQFF
TGCGCCAGCAGATCAACGGACAGGGGCAATGAGCAGTTCTTC
>TRBV3-1/TRBV3-2|-|-|TRBJ1-5
CASSQRAGVQPQHF
TGTGCCAGCAGCCAACGGGCAGGGGTGCAGCCCCAGCATTTT
>TRBV2|TRBD2|-|TRBJ2-1
CASVLSGSAYNEQFF
TGTGCCAGCGTCCTTAGCGGGAGTGCCTACAATGAGCAGTTCTTC
>TRBV24-1|-|-|TRBJ2-5
CATSDFQGQETQYF
TGTGCCACCAGTGATTTTCAGGGCCAAGAGACCCAGTACTTC
>TRBV7-8|-|-|TRBJ1-5
CASSFQVYQPQHF
TGTGCCAGCAGCTTCCAGGTTTATCAGCCCCAGCATTTT
>TRBV12-3/TRBV12-4|-|once|TRBJ1-1
CASILETNTEAFF
TGTGCCAGCATCTTGGAGACGAACACTGAAGCTTTCTTT
>TRBV27|-|-|TRBJ1-3
CASSLYQGNTIYF
TGTGCCAGCAGTTTATACCAGGGAAACACCATATATTTT
>TRBV5-1|TRBD1|-|TRBJ1-5
CASSLLGTGPGQPQHF
TGCGCCAGCAGCTTGCTAGGGACAGGTCCCGGACAGCCCCAGCATTTT
>TRBV18|TRBD1|-|TRBJ2-7
CASSPRGQGSYEQYF
TGTGCCAGCTCACCGAGGGGGCAGGGGTCCTACGAGCAGTACTTC
>TRBV28|TRBD2|-|TRBJ2-1
CASSSFSGSGHNEQFF
TGTGCCAGCAGTTCATTTAGCGGGAGTGGCCACAATGAGCAGTTCTTC
>TRBV12-3/TRBV12-4|-|-|TRBJ2-1
CASSLARNEQFF
TGTGCCAGCAGTTTAGCGCGGAATGAGCAGTTCTTC
>TRBV29-1|TRBD2|-|TRBJ2-7
CSVEGLAGINSYEQYF
TGCAGCGTTGAAGGACTAGCGGGAATAAACTCCTACGAGCAGTACTTC
>TRBV7-2|TRBD2|-|TRBJ2-2
CASSLVTSGIGELFF
TGTGCCAGCAGCTTAGTAACTAGCGGGATAGGGGAGCTGTTTTTT
>TRBV30|TRBD2|-|TRBJ2-7
CAWSPTAGAGEQYF
TGTGCCTGGAGTCCCACAGCGGGAGCAGGCGAGCAGTACTTC
>TRBV30|TRBD2|-|TRBJ2-2
CAWSDGRATGELFF
TGTGCCTGGAGTGACGGGAGGGCCACCGGGGAGCTGTTTTTT
>TRBV6-2/TRBV6-3|TRBD1|-|TRBJ2-7
CASSTAGQGLYEQYF
TGTGCCAGCAGTACCGCGGGACAGGGTCTCTACGAGCAGTACTTC
>TRBV4-2|TRBD2|-|TRBJ2-3
CASSQGSGRLDTQYF
TGTGCCAGCAGCCAAGGCAGCGGGAGGTTGGATACGCAGTATTTT
>TRBV6-5|TRBD1|-|TRBJ2-7
CASSSTGEVSHEQYF
TGTGCCAGCAGTTCGACAGGGGAGGTGAGTCACGAGCAGTACTTC
>TRBV5-4|TRBD1|once|TRBJ1-1
CASSPADRGTTEAFF
TGTGCCAGCAGCCCCGCCGACAGGGGCACCACTGAAGCTTTCTTT
>TRBV6-2/TRBV6-3|TRBD1|-|TRBJ1-5
CASSPDRGRSNQPQHF
TGTGCCAGCAGCCCGGACAGGGGACGGAGCAATCAGCCCCAGCATTTT
>TRBV9|TRBD2|-|TRBJ2-7
CASSTHTGTSGTYEQYF
TGTGCCAGCAGCACCCATACCGGGACTAGCGGCACCTACGAGCAGTACTTC
>TRBV19|TRBD1|-|TRBJ2-2
CASSTSRTGAGELFF
TGTGCCAGTAGTACCTCCCGGACAGGCGCCGGGGAGCTGTTTTTT
>TRBV5-1|TRBD1|once|TRBJ1-2
CASSLRQGAGYGYTF
TGCGCCAGCAGCTTACGACAGGGGGCAGGCTATGGCTACACCTTC
>TRBV5-1|-|-|TRBJ1-2
CATKGRDGYTF
TGCGCCACCAAGGGGAGGGATGGCTACACCTTC
>TRBV7-2|TRBD1|once|TRBJ2-3
CASSLGTGGDTQYF
TGTGCCAGCAGCTTAGGGACAGGGGGCGATACGCAGTATTTT
>TRBV28|TRBD1|-|TRBJ1-1
CASSTGGTEAFF
TGTGCCAGCAGTACAGGGGGGACTGAAGCTTTCTTT
>TRBV4-2|TRBD2|few|TRBJ2-1
CASSQSSGSNEQFF
TGTGCCAGCAGCCAGTCTAGCGGGAGCAATGAGCAGTTCTTC
>TRBV7-9|TRBD1|-|TRBJ2-1
CASSLKTGGSEQFF
TGTGCCAGCAGCTTGAAGACAGGGGGCAGTGAGCAGTTCTTC
>TRBV27|-|-|TRBJ2-7
CASGDRESFDEQYF
TGTGCCAGCGGGGACCGGGAGTCGTTCGACGAGCAGTACTTC
>TRBV7-9|TRBD2|-|TRBJ2-3
CASSLGRGTDTQYF
TGTGCCAGCAGCTTGGGGAGGGGCACAGATACGCAGTATTTT
>TRBV27|-|few|TRBJ2-3
CASSYYPTETGLSTDTQYF
TGTGCCAGCAGTTACTACCCTACCGAGACAGGTCTGAGCACAGATACGCAGTATTTT
>TRBV9|-|-|TRBJ2-7
CASSVAWGLSYEQYF
TGTGCCAGCAGCGTAGCTTGGGGGCTCTCCTACGAGCAGTACTTC
>TRBV7-3|TRBD2|-|TRBJ2-1
CASSLRAGGLRYNEQFF
TGTGCCAGCAGCCTCCGGGCGGGAGGGCTAAGGTACAATGAGCAGTTCTTC
>TRBV12-3/TRBV12-4|TRBD1|once|TRBJ1-1
CASRSTGWVKAFF
TGTGCCAGCAGATCGACAGGGTGGGTTAAGGCTTTCTTT
>TRBV7-9|-|-|TRBJ2-7
CASSHLSSYEQYF
TGTGCCAGCAGCCATCTGAGCTCCTACGAGCAGTACTTC
>TRBV5-8|TRBD2|-|TRBJ2-1
CASSLRPSGKRRSGGEQFF
TGTGCCAGCAGCTTGCGGCCTAGCGGGAAACGGCGTTCCGGGGGTGAGCAGTTCTTC
>TRBV9|TRBD2|-|TRBJ2-2
CASSAVLPGLATNTGELFF
TGTGCCAGCAGCGCAGTCCTACCGGGACTAGCGACGAACACCGGGGAGCTGTTTTTT
>TRBV18|TRBD2|once|TRBJ2-1
CASSPQGLVSDEQFF
TGTGCCAGCTCACCCCAGGGACTAGTAAGCGATGAGCAGTTCTTC